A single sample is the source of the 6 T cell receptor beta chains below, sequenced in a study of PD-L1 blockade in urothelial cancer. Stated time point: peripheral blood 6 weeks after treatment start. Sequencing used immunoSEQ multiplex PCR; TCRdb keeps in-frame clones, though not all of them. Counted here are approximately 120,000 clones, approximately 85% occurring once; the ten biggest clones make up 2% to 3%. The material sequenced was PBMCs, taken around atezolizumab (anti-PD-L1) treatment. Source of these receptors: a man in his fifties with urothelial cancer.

The CDR3 DNA sequence: TGTGCCAGCAGTTGGAAACAGGGTCAAGACTATGGCTACACCTTC. Translated, it gives CASSWKQGQDYGYTF. The chain has TRBV6-5 and TRBJ1-2, with D tentatively TRBD1 (6 bases). CDR1 is MNHEY and CDR2 is SVGAGI in the germline V gene. This CDR3 spans 15 amino acids. Between the trimmed V and J ends, which lost 4 bases and 3 bases, there was a span of 15 bases.

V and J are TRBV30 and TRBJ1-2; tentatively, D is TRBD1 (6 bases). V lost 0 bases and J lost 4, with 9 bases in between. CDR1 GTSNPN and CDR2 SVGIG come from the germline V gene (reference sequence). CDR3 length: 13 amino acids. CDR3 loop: CAWSVQGSYGYTF. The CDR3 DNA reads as TGTGCCTGGAGTGTACAGGGAAGCTATGGCTACACCTTC.

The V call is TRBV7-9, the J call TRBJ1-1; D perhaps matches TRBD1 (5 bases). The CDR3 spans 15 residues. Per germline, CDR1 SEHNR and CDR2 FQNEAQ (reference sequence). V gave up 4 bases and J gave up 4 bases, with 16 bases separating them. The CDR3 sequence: CASSSRGGRATEAFF. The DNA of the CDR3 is TGTGCCAGCAGCTCCCGGGGCGGGAGGGCCACTGAAGCTTTCTTT.

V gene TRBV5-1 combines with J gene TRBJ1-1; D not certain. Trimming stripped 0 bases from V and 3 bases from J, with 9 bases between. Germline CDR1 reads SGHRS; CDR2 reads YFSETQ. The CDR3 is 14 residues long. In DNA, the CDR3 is TGCGCCAGCAGCTTGGGGAGCATCGACACTGAAGCTTTCTTT. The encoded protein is CASSLGSIDTEAFF.

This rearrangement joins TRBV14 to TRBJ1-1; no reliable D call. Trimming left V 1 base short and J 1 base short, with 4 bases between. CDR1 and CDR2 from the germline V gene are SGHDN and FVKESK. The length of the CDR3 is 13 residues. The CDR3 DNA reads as TGTGCCAGCAGCCAAGGCGGGAACACTGAAGCTTTCTTT. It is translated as CASSQGGNTEAFF. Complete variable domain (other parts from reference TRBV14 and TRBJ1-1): EAGVTQFPSHSVIEKGQTVTLRCDPISGHDNLYWYRRVMGKEIKFLLHFVKESKQDESGMPNNRFLAERTGGTYSTLKVQPAELEDSGVYFCASSQGGNTEAFFGQGTRLTVV.

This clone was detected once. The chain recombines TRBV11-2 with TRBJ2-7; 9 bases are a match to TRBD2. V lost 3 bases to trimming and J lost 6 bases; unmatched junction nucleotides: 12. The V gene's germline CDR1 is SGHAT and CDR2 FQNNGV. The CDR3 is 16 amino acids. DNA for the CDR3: TGTGCCAGCAGCTTGCAACCTACCGGGACTAGCAGCGAGCAGTACTTC. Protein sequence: CASSLQPTGTSSEQYF.